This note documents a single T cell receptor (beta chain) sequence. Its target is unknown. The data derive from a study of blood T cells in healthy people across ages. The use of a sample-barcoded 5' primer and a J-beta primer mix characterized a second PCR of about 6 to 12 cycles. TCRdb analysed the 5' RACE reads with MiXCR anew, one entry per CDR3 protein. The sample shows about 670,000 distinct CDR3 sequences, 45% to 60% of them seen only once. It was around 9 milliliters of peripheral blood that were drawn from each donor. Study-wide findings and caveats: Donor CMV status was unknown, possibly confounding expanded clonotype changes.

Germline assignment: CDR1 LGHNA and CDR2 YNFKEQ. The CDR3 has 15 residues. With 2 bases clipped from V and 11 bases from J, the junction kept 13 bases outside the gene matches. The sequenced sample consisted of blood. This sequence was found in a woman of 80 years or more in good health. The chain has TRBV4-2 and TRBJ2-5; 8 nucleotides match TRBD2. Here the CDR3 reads CASSQPGTRYNEQYF. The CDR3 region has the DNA TGTGCCAGCAGCCAACCAGGGACTAGATATAATGAGCAGTACTTC.